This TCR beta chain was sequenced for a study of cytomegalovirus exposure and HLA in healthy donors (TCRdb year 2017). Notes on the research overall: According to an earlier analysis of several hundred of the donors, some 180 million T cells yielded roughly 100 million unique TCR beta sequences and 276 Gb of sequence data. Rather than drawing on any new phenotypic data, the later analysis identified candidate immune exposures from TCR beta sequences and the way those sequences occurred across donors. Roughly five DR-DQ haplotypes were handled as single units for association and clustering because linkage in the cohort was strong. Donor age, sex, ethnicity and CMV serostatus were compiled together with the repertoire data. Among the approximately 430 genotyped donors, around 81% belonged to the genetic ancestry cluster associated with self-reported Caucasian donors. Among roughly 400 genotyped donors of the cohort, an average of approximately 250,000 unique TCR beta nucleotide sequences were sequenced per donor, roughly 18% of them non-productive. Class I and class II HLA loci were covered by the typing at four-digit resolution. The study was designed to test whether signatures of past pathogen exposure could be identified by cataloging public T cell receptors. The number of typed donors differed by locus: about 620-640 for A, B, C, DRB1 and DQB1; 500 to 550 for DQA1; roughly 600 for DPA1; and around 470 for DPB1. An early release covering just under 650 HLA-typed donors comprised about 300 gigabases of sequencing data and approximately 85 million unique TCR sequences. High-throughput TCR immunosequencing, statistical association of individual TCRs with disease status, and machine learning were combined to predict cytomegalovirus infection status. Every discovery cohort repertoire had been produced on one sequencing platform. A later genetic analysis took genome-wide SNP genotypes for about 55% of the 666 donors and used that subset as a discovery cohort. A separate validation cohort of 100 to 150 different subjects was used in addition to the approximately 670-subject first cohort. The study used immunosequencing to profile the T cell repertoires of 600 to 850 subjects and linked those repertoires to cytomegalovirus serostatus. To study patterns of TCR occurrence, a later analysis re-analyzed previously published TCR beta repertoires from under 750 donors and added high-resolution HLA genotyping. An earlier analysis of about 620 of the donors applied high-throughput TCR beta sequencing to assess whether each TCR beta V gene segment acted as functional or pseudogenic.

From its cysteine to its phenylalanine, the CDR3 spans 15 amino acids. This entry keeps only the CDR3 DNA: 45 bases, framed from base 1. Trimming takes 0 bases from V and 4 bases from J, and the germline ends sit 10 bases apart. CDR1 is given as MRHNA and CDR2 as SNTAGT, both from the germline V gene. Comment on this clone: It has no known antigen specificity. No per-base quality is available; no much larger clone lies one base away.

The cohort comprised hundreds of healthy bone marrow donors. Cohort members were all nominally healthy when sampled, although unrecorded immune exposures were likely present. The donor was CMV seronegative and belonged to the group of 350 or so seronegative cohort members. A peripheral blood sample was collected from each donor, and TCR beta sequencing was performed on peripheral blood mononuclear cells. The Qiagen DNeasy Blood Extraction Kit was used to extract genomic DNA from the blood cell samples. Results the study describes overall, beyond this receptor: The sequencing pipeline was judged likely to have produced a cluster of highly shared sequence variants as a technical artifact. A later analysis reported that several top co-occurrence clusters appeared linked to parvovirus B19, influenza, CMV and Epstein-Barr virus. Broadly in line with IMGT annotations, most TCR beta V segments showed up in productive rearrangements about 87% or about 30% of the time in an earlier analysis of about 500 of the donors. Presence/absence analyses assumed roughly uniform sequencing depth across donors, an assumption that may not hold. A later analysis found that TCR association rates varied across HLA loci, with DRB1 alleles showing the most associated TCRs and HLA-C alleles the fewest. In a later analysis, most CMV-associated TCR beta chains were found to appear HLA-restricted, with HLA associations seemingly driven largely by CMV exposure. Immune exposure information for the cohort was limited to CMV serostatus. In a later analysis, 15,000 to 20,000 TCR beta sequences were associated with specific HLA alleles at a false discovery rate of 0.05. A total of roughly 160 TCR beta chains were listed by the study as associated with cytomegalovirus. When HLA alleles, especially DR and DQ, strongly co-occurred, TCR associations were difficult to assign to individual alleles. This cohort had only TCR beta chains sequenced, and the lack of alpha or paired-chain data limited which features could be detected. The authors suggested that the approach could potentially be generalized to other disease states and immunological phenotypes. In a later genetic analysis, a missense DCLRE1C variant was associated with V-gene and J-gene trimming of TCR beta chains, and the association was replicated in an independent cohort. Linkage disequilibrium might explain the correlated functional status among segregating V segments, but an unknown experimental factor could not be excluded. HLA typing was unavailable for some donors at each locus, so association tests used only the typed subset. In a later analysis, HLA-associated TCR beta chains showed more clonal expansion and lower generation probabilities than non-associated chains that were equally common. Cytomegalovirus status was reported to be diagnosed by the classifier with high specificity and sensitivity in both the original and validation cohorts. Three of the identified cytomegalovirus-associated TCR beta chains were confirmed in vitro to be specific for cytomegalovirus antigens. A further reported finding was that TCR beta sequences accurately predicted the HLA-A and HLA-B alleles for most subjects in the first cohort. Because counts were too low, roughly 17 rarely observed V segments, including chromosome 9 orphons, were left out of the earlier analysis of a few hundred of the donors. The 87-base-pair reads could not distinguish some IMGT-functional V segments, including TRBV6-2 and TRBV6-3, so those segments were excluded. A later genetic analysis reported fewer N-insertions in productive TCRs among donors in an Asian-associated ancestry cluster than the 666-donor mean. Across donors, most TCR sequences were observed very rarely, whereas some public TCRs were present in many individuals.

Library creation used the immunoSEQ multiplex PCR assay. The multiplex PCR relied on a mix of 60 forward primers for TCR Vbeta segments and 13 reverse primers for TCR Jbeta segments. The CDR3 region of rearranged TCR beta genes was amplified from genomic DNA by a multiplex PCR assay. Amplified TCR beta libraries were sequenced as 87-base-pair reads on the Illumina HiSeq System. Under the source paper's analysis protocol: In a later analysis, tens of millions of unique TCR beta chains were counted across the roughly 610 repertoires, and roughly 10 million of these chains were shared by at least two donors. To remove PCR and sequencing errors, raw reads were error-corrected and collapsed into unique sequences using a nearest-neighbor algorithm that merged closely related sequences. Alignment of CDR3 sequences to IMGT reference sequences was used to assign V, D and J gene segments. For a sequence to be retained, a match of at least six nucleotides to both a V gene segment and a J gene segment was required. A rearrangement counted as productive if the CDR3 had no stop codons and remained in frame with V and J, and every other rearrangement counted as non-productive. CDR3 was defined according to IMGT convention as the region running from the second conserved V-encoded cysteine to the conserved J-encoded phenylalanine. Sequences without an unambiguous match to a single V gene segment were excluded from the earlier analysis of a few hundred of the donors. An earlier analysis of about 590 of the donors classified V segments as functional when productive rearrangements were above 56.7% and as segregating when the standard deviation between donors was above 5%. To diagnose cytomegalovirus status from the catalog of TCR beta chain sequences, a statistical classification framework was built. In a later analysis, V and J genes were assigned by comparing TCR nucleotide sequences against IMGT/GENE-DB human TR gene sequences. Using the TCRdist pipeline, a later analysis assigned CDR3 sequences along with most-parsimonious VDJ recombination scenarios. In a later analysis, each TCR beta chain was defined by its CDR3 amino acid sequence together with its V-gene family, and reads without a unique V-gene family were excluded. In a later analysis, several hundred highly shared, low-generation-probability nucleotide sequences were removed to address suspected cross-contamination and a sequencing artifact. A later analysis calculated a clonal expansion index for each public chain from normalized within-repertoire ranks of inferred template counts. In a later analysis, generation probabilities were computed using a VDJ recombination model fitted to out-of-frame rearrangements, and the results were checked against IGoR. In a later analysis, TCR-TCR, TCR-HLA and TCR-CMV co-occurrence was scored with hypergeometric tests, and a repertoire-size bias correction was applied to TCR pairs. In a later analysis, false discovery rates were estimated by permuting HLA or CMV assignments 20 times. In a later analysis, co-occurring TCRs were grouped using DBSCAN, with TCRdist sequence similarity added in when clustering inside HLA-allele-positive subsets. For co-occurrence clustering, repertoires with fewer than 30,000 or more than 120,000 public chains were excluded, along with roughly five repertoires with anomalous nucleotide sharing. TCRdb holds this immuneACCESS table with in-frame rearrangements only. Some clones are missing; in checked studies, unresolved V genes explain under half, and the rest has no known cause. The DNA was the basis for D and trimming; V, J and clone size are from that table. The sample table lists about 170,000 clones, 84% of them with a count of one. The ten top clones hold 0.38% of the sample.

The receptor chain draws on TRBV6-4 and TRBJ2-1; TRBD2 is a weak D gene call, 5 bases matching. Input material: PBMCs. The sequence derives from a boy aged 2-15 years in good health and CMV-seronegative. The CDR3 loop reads CASSDSFRTYNEQFF. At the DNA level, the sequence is TGTGCCAGCAGTGACTCATTTCGGACTTACAATGAGCAGTTCTTC.